The 16 T cell receptor beta chains given below trace back to one sample, sequenced in a study of shared clonotypes between healthy human individuals (dated by TCRdb to between 2020 and 2021). Libraries were made using the immunoSEQ multiplex PCR assay. TCRdb took this table from immuneACCESS and kept in-frame rearrangements with V and J called. Such tables lack part of the clones; where checked against another copy, unresolved V genes explain under half of the gap, and the rest is unexplained. The sample table holds over 1.4 million clones, of which about 96% were seen once. Approximately 1.1% of the sample belongs to the ten largest clones. Sequencing was performed on naive CD4+ T cells sorted from blood. Reading the label with the study, this specimen's cell subset or site is: CD45RA+ positively selected. The receptor source for this set is a man younger than 40 in good health.

The chain carries TRBV9 and TRBJ2-7; 11 bases fit TRBD2. The germline gives CDR1 SGDLS, CDR2 YYNGEE. The CDR3 spans 16 residues. V lost 1 base to trimming and J lost 3 bases; unmatched junction nucleotides: 6. The CDR3 sequence: CASSVSLAGGLYEQYF. CDR3 DNA sequence: TGTGCCAGCAGCGTAAGTCTAGCGGGAGGACTCTACGAGCAGTACTTC.

The chain's CDR3 is CAWSQMPYGYTF. In DNA, the CDR3 is TGTGCCTGGAGCCAAATGCCCTATGGCTACACCTTC. This rearrangement joins TRBV30 to TRBJ1-2, with D unresolved. CDR3 length equals 12 residues. Trimming stripped 3 bases from V and 4 bases from J, with 9 bases between. Germline values: CDR1 GTSNPN, CDR2 SVGIG (reference sequence).

The V and J genes are TRBV7-2 and TRBJ1-2, with 8 bases aligning to TRBD1. CDR3 size: 13 residues. Germline V lookup: CDR1 SGHTA, CDR2 FQGNSA. V shed 2 bases, J shed 6 bases, and the junction held 2 bases outside the gene matches. DNA of the CDR3: TGTGCCAGCAGCTTAAGACAGGGGAATGGCTACACCTTC. Its protein product is CASSLRQGNGYTF. The whole variable domain, filled in from reference TRBV7-2 and TRBJ1-2, reads GAGVSQSPSNKVTEKGKDVELRCDPISGHTALYWYRQSLGQGLEFLIYFQGNSAPDKSGLPSDRFSAERTGGSVSTLTIQRTQQEDSAVYLCASSLRQGNGYTFGSGTRLTVV.

This clone appeared a single time. The V call is TRBV18, the J call TRBJ2-1; possibly TRBD1 for D (6 bases). The CDR3 consists of 14 residues. V gave up 4 bases and J gave up 9 bases, with 16 bases separating them. Germline lookup yields CDR1 KGHSH and CDR2 LQKENI. The CDR3 DNA follows: TGTGCCAGCTCACGCGGACAGATATTGGGTGAGCAGTTCTTC. Amino acids: CASSRGQILGEQFF.

A remark on this clone: Within the sample, other DNA sequences also encode this same CDR3. V and J are TRBV7-3 and TRBJ2-5, with D perhaps given as TRBD1 or TRBD2 (5 bases each). Trimming shortened V by 4 bases and J by 4 bases, and 13 bases separated the two germline ends. In germline, CDR1 is SGHTA, CDR2 FQGTGA. The CDR3 runs 14 residues. The CDR3 nucleotides are TGTGCCAGCAGCTCCGGCCCGAGGGGAGAGACCCAGTACTTC. This gives the protein CASSSGPRGETQYF.

V and J are TRBV27 and TRBJ2-2; TRBD2 matches at 8 bases. Germline CDR1 and CDR2: MNHEY and SMNVEV (reference sequence). This CDR3 contains 15 residues. With 5 bases clipped from V and 6 bases from J, the junction kept 8 bases outside the gene matches. DNA of the CDR3: TGTGCCAGCAGTCTTATAGCGGGAATAGCCGGGGAGCTGTTTTTT. This codes for CASSLIAGIAGELFF.

The chain links TRBV11-2 to TRBJ2-4; the D is unclear. CDR3 length: 13 residues. Germline V lookup: CDR1 SGHAT, CDR2 FQNNGV. V was cut by 6 bases and J by 8 bases, with 14 bases left in between. CDR3 sequence reads: CASSFRKVDIQYF. CDR3 nucleotide sequence: TGTGCCAGCAGTTTCAGGAAAGTGGACATTCAGTACTTC. Using reference TRBV11-2 and TRBJ2-4 for the parts outside the CDR3, the full variable domain is EAGVAQSPRYKIIEKRQSVAFWCNPISGHATLYWYQQILGQGPKLLIQFQNNGVVDDSQLPKDRFSAERLKGVDSTLKIQPAKLEDSAVYLCASSFRKVDIQYFGAGTRLSVL.

This rearrangement joins TRBV7-2 to TRBJ1-3; possibly TRBD1 for D (6 bases). Germline V gives CDR1 SGHTA, CDR2 FQGNSA. This CDR3 comprises 16 residues. The V end was cut by 3 bases, the J end by 4 bases, with 16 bases between. The CDR3 here is CASSLGPRGSGNTIYF. CDR3 coding DNA: TGTGCCAGCAGCTTGGGGCCCAGGGGATCAGGAAACACCATATATTTT.

This rearrangement joins TRBV6-4 to TRBJ1-5; D remains unclear. This CDR3 region has 14 residues. Germline-derived CDR1 and CDR2 are MRHNA and SNTAGT. V shed 6 bases and J shed 7 bases, with 16 bases lying between them. CDR3 residues: CASSPSGVGQPQHF. The CDR3 DNA sequence: TGTGCCAGCAGCCCCTCCGGGGTCGGACAGCCCCAGCATTTT.

V usage is TRBV11-2 and J usage is TRBJ1-2; D gene unclear. Looked up from germline, CDR1 is SGHAT and CDR2 is FQNNGV. There are 13 residues in the CDR3. Trimming left V 0 bases short and J 4 bases short, with 6 bases between. The CDR3 DNA reads TGTGCCAGCAGCTTAGAACGGGGCTATGGCTACACCTTC. Translated, it gives CASSLERGYGYTF.

V and J are TRBV19 and TRBJ2-1; D not certain. This CDR3 is 12 amino acids long. V lost 4 bases and J lost 8, with 9 bases in between. Germline V gene lookup returns CDR1 LNHDA and CDR2 SQIVND (reference sequence). DNA for the CDR3: TGTGCCAGTAGTACATCGGGCGATGAGCAGTTCTTC. It codes for CASSTSGDEQFF.

The chain has TRBV18 and TRBJ1-1; a weak D match, TRBD1 (6 bases). The CDR3 contains 13 residues. V dropped 8 bases and J dropped 3 bases, with 13 bases sitting between them. Germline V gene sequence: CDR1 KGHSH, CDR2 LQKENI. DNA of the CDR3: TGTGCCAGCGCCCAGGGGAGAGACACTGAAGCTTTCTTT. It is translated as CASAQGRDTEAFF.

The CDR3 nucleotides read TGCGCCAGCAGCTTGGAGTTCGGGGTAGCGGGGGAGCTGTTTTTT. The encoded protein is CASSLEFGVAGELFF. The rearrangement uses TRBV5-1 and TRBJ2-2; TRBD2 is a possible D gene (5 bases). This CDR3 contains 15 residues. The germline CDR1 and CDR2 sequences are SGHRS and YFSETQ. Deletions cut 0 bases from V and 8 bases from J, with 14 bases between.

The rearrangement uses TRBV5-1 and TRBJ2-1, with no clear D. Per germline, CDR1 SGHRS and CDR2 YFSETQ. The CDR3 runs to 13 residues. Trimming took 0 bases from V and 6 from J, leaving 7 bases between them. The CDR3 region has the DNA TGCGCCAGCAGCTTGGAATGGGGCAATGAGCAGTTCTTC. Translated: CASSLEWGNEQFF.

The CDR3 reads CASSQYGQGAFGTEAFF. The CDR3 nucleotides are TGTGCCAGCAGCCAATACGGACAGGGGGCTTTCGGGACTGAAGCTTTCTTT. V and J are TRBV7-8 and TRBJ1-1, with 11 bases fitting TRBD1. Per the germline V gene, CDR1 is SGHVS and CDR2 is FQNEAQ. The CDR3 has 17 residues. Trimming took 5 bases from V and 5 from J; bases not matched to a gene: 13.

The chain is built from TRBV19 and TRBJ2-1, with D possibly TRBD1 on 6 matching bases. Between the trimmed V and J ends, which lost 7 bases and 7 bases, there was a span of 20 bases. This CDR3 has 15 residues. CDR1 is LNHDA and CDR2 is SQIVND in the germline V gene (reference sequence). The DNA of the CDR3 is TGTGCCAGTAAGGTCAGGGGTGGTCCCATAAATGAGCAGTTCTTC. Translation: CASKVRGGPINEQFF.